A single sample gave rise to the 13 T cell receptor beta chains below, sequenced in a study of T cell responses to AZD1222 COVID-19 vaccine. Profiled with immunoSEQ multiplex PCR; TCRdb holds only in-frame clones, not every one. The sample carries roughly 160,000 clones, roughly nine tenths recorded once. This specimen consisted of peripheral blood, obtained on day 0 of AZD1222 vaccination. Receptor source: an adult in good health.

The gene calls are TRBV6-1 and TRBJ2-2; D remains unclear. Looked up from germline, CDR1 is MNHNS and CDR2 is SASEGT. This CDR3 has 12 amino acids. The V gene lost 3 bases and the J gene lost 4 bases, with 3 bases spanning the gap. The CDR3 sequence is CASSDSTGELFF. The CDR3 DNA reads as TGTGCCAGCAGTGATAGCACCGGGGAGCTGTTTTTT.

This rearrangement joins TRBV24-1 to TRBJ2-2; 7 bases are shared with TRBD1. CDR1 is KGHDR, CDR2 SFDVKD, per germline. The CDR3 consists of 17 residues. With V trimmed by 1 base and J by 3 bases, 7 bases remained unmatched. The CDR3 DNA is TGTGCCACCAGTGATTTCAGGACAGGAATGGACACCGGGGAGCTGTTTTTT. Protein product: CATSDFRTGMDTGELFF.

V gene TRBV7-9 combines with J gene TRBJ1-6, with D perhaps TRBD1 (5 bases). The CDR3 contains 17 residues. The V gene's germline CDR1 is SEHNR and CDR2 FQNEAQ (reference sequence). V was trimmed by 4 bases and J by 4 bases, leaving 17 bases between them. The CDR3 loop is CASSSTSAGGYNSPLHF. CDR3 coding DNA: TGTGCCAGCAGCTCTACAAGTGCGGGGGGATATAATTCACCCCTCCACTTT. The complete variable domain, with remaining parts taken from reference TRBV7-9 and TRBJ1-6, reads DTGVSQNPRHKITKRGQNVTFRCDPISEHNRLYWYRQTLGQGPEFLTYFQNEAQLEKSRLLSDRFSAERPKGSFSTLEIQRTEQGDSAMYLCASSSTSAGGYNSPLHFGNGTRLTVT.

As concerns this clone: At one end the junction does not follow the germline gene, possibly because of a read error. This chain links TRBV3-1 (or the pseudogene TRBV3-2) with TRBJ1-1; D ambiguous. Per the germline V gene, CDR1 is LGHDT and CDR2 is YNNKEL (reference sequence). The CDR3 has 14 residues. CDR3 residues: CASSQDFRFPEAFF. The CDR3, as DNA: TGTGCCAGCAGCCAAGATTTCCGGTTCCCTGAGGCTTTCTTT.

The chain is built from TRBV3-1 (or the pseudogene TRBV3-2) and TRBJ2-7, with no clear D. The CDR3 loop spans 12 amino acids. Trimming shortened V by 4 bases and J by 6 bases, and 10 bases separated the two germline ends. Germline V gene data show CDR1 as LGHDT and CDR2 as YNNKEL (reference sequence). CDR3: CASSLVESEQYF. The CDR3 coding sequence is TGTGCCAGCAGCCTCGTAGAGAGCGAGCAGTACTTC.

This rearrangement joins TRBV6-5 to TRBJ1-5, with D possibly TRBD1 on 6 matching bases. CDR1 MNHEY and CDR2 SVGAGI come from the germline V gene. The CDR3 loop spans 14 amino acids. The V and J ends lost 4 bases and 3 bases respectively, with 10 bases between them. CDR3 nucleotide sequence: TGTGCCAGCAGTTCACAGGGCCACAATCAGCCCCAGCATTTT. This codes for CASSSQGHNQPQHF.

The V call is TRBV13, the J call TRBJ1-5, with 8 bases matching TRBD1. With V trimmed by 2 bases and J by 1 base, 4 bases remained unmatched. Germline assignment: CDR1 PRHDT and CDR2 FYEKMQ (reference sequence). The CDR3 loop spans 16 amino acids. CDR3: CASSLQGAGSNQPQHF. The CDR3 bases are TGTGCCAGCAGCTTACAGGGGGCTGGCAGCAATCAGCCCCAGCATTTT.

J is TRBJ1-1 and V is TRBV29-1, with a possible D match to TRBD1 (6 bases). Germline V gene data show CDR1 as SQVTM and CDR2 as ANQGSEA. The CDR3 is made up of 12 amino acids. Trimming cost V 4 bases and J 6 bases, with 12 bases left between them. In DNA, the CDR3 is TGCAGCGTTGTCTACAGGGACGCTGAAGCTTTCTTT. Its translation: CSVVYRDAEAFF.

The chain is built from TRBV2 and TRBJ1-1; a weak D match, TRBD1 (5 bases). The germline gives CDR1 SNHLY, CDR2 FYNNEI. Trimming stripped 8 bases from V and 6 bases from J, with 16 bases between. The CDR3 covers 13 residues. In DNA form, the CDR3 reads TGTGCCAGCCTCGGCGGGGACGACCCTGAAGCTTTCTTT. Amino acids: CASLGGDDPEAFF.

The chain has TRBV19 and TRBJ1-1; TRBD1 is a possible D gene (5 bases). Germline assignment: CDR1 LNHDA and CDR2 SQIVND (reference sequence). This CDR3 is 13 amino acids long. Trimming stripped 1 base from V and 11 bases from J, with 14 bases between. The CDR3 DNA is TGTGCCAGTAGTATAGGAGGGACCCCGACGGCTTTCTTT. It yields the protein CASSIGGTPTAFF.

The CDR3 spells CASTNTGELFF. The CDR3, as DNA: TGTGCCAGTACGAACACCGGGGAGCTGTTTTTT. V and J are TRBV28 and TRBJ2-2; no clear D. V lost 9 bases to trimming and J lost 0 bases, with 2 bases between them. The germline gives CDR1 MDHEN, CDR2 SYDVKM. CDR3 length: 11 residues.

The chain combines TRBV12-3 or TRBV12-4 with TRBJ2-5; 8 bases match TRBD1. With V trimmed by 5 bases and J by 7 bases, 6 bases remained unmatched. The CDR3 has 13 residues. The CDR3 nucleotides are TGTGCCAGCAGTCCAGGACAGGGAGCGACCCAGTACTTC. It codes for CASSPGQGATQYF.

This chain links TRBV7-9 with TRBJ2-7; possible D gene TRBD1, 5 bases. The CDR3 is 13 amino acids. Between the trimmed V and J ends, which lost 6 bases and 0 bases, there was a span of 9 bases. Germline-derived CDR1 and CDR2 are SEHNR and FQNEAQ (reference sequence). The CDR3 nucleotides are TGTGCCAGCAGATCCGACAGCTCCTACGAGCAGTACTTC. As protein: CASRSDSSYEQYF. The entire variable domain, with the rest obtained from reference TRBV7-9 and TRBJ2-7, is as follows: DTGVSQNPRHKITKRGQNVTFRCDPISEHNRLYWYRQTLGQGPEFLTYFQNEAQLEKSRLLSDRFSAERPKGSFSTLEIQRTEQGDSAMYLCASRSDSSYEQYFGPGTRLTVT.